The 24 T cell receptor beta chains presented below share a single source sample, sequenced in a study of blood T cell repertoires in COVID-19. Assay used: immunoSEQ multiplex PCR; TCRdb lists only in-frame clones, some missing. The sample yields just over 250,000 clones, around 92% seen once. Sequenced material: peripheral blood. Receptors originate from a person under 30 with COVID-19, enrolled during active disease.

CDR3 sequence (DNA): TGTGCCAGCAGCTTGCTAGCGGGGTACAATGAGCAGTTCTTC. Residues: CASSLLAGYNEQFF. The chain uses TRBV5-4 and TRBJ2-1; TRBD2 matches at 9 bases. The V gene's germline CDR1 is SGHNT and CDR2 YYREEE (reference sequence). After removal of 1 base from V and 4 bases from J, the junction contained 0 bases not matched to a gene. The CDR3 sequence is 14 residues long.

This chain joins TRBV5-1 and TRBJ2-7, with TRBD2 as a possible D gene (5 bases). V was shortened by 0 bases and J by 7 bases, with 17 bases between the two germline ends. The CDR3 sequence is 15 residues long. Germline V gene data show CDR1 as SGHRS and CDR2 as YFSETQ. The CDR3 DNA sequence: TGCGCCAGCAGCTTGGTAGGTAGCTCACGCGGGGAGCAGTACTTC. Encoded protein: CASSLVGSSRGEQYF.

V and J are TRBV4-2 and TRBJ2-2; D gene uncertain. The CDR3 contains 14 residues. Germline assignment: CDR1 LGHNA and CDR2 YNFKEQ. The V gene lost 3 bases and the J gene lost 1 base, with 6 bases spanning the gap. The CDR3 DNA is TGTGCCAGCAGCCAGCAGGAGAACACCGGGGAGCTGTTTTTT. Amino acids: CASSQQENTGELFF.

V and J are TRBV9 and TRBJ1-3; possible D gene TRBD1, 5 bases. V lost 3 bases, J lost 4 bases, and 14 bases lay in between. The CDR3 loop spans 15 amino acids. From germline, CDR1 is SGDLS and CDR2 YYNGEE. The CDR3, as DNA: TGTGCCAGCAGCGCCTCGGGGGGGGAAGGAAACACCATATATTTT. Protein sequence: CASSASGGEGNTIYF.

The chain carries TRBV6-5 and TRBJ2-7; the match to TRBD2 covers 8 bases. Trimming took 5 bases from V and 9 from J; bases not matched to a gene: 9. This CDR3 comprises 13 residues. Germline CDR1 is MNHEY and CDR2 is SVGAGI. The CDR3 nucleotides read TGTGCCAGCAGTCCGACTAGCGTCAATGCGCAGTACTTC. Amino acids: CASSPTSVNAQYF.

The chain joins TRBV19 to TRBJ1-3; D call uncertain. CDR1 LNHDA and CDR2 SQIVND come from the germline V gene (reference sequence). V lost 7 bases to trimming and J lost 0 bases, with 10 bases between them. This CDR3 has 14 amino acids. CDR3 protein: CASKSASSGNTIYF. The CDR3 region has the DNA TGTGCCAGTAAGAGTGCTAGCTCTGGAAACACCATATATTTT.

This clone was found once. The chain joins TRBV2 to TRBJ2-2; D remains ambiguous. Germline V gene data show CDR1 as SNHLY and CDR2 as FYNNEI. V lost 6 bases and J lost 1, with 6 bases in between. This CDR3 comprises 13 residues. The CDR3 coding sequence is TGTGCCAGCAGCCGACAGAACACCGGGGAGCTGTTTTTT. It encodes CASSRQNTGELFF. The full variable domain, with the rest looked up from reference TRBV2 and TRBJ2-2, is EPEVTQTPSHQVTQMGQEVILRCVPISNHLYFYWYRQILGQKVEFLVSFYNNEISEKSEIFDDQFSVERPDGSNFTLKIRSTKLEDSAMYFCASSRQNTGELFFGEGSRLTVL.

Regarding this clone: One end of the junction is discordant with germline, which a read error may explain. This rearrangement joins TRBV7-7 to TRBJ2-2; possible D gene TRBD1, 5 bases. CDR1 is SSHAT, CDR2 FNYEAQ, per germline (reference sequence). This CDR3 has 16 residues. Here the CDR3 DNA reads TGTGCTAGCAGCTTAGACGGACATACTAACGCCGGGGAGCTGTTTTTT. The encoded protein is CASSLDGHTNAGELFF. The full variable domain, its missing parts supplied by reference TRBV7-7 and TRBJ2-2, is GAGVSQSPRYKVTKRGQDVTLRCDPISSHATLYWYQQALGQGPEFLTYFNYEAQPDKSGLPSDRFSAERPEGSISTLTIQRTEQRDSAMYRCASSLDGHTNAGELFFGEGSRLTVL.

The genes are TRBV25-1 and TRBJ1-6, with a possible D match to TRBD1 (5 bases). V was pared by 1 base and J by 11 bases, with 15 bases between. The germline V gene encodes CDR1 MGHDK and CDR2 SYGVNS. The CDR3 totals 15 residues. The DNA of the CDR3 is TGTGCCAGCAGTGAATCTCAGGGCTTGCGGCCACCCCTCCACTTT. This sequence encodes CASSESQGLRPPLHF.

V usage is TRBV14 and J usage is TRBJ2-7; perhaps TRBD2 as D (5 bases). This CDR3 has 14 amino acids. Per germline, CDR1 SGHDN and CDR2 FVKESK. Trimming pared 1 base from V and 3 bases from J, leaving 10 bases between. Here the CDR3 reads CASSQGSGDYEQYF. For the CDR3, the DNA is TGTGCCAGCAGCCAAGGGTCCGGGGACTACGAGCAGTACTTC.

The chain combines TRBV12-3 or TRBV12-4 with TRBJ2-3; possibly TRBD2 for D (7 bases). The CDR3 is made up of 13 amino acids. V was shortened by 3 bases and J by 5 bases, with 9 bases between the two germline ends. DNA of the CDR3: TGTGCCAGCAGTTTCGGGGGGCAAGATACGCAGTATTTT. Protein sequence: CASSFGGQDTQYF.

The gene calls are TRBV6-5 and TRBJ1-3; 7 nucleotides line up with TRBD1. V dropped 6 bases and J dropped 0; count of bases not matched to a gene: 5. Germline V gives CDR1 MNHEY, CDR2 SVGAGI. The CDR3 runs to 15 residues. The CDR3: CASRRTGASGNTIYF. CDR3 nucleotide sequence: TGTGCCAGCAGAAGGACAGGCGCCTCTGGAAACACCATATATTTT.

The chain links TRBV30 to TRBJ1-5; D not certain. Germline-derived CDR1 and CDR2 are GTSNPN and SVGIG (reference sequence). This CDR3 spans 13 amino acids. Trimming took off 0 bases at V and 0 bases at J, with 3 bases between the two ends. The CDR3 DNA is TGTGCCTGGAGTGTATATAGCAATCAGCCCCAGCATTTT. This sequence encodes CAWSVYSNQPQHF.

The V and J genes are TRBV3-1 (or the pseudogene TRBV3-2) and TRBJ1-5, with D tentatively TRBD1 (5 bases). Germline lookup yields CDR1 LGHDT and CDR2 YNNKEL (reference sequence). This CDR3 contains 13 residues. Trimming cost V 5 bases and J 4 bases, with 9 bases left between them. The CDR3 loop is CASSVQVNQPQHF. The CDR3, as DNA: TGTGCCAGCAGCGTACAGGTAAATCAGCCCCAGCATTTT.

The rearrangement uses TRBV18 and TRBJ2-5; TRBD2 might be the D (5 bases). Germline loops: CDR1 KGHSH, CDR2 LQKENI. The CDR3 loop spans 16 amino acids. V lost 4 bases to trimming and J lost 2 bases, with 17 bases between them. CDR3 amino acids: CASSLPLGSGQETQYF. The CDR3, as DNA: TGTGCCAGCTCACTCCCCTTAGGCTCGGGGCAAGAGACCCAGTACTTC.

This chain links TRBV11-3 with TRBJ2-1, with a weak D call TRBD2 (5 bases). Germline V CDR1 and CDR2: SGHNT, YENEEA. CDR3 length: 13 residues. V was cut by 1 base and J by 10 bases, with 11 bases left in between. This CDR3 is CASSLGQWREQFF. For the CDR3, the DNA is TGTGCCAGCAGCTTAGGGCAATGGAGGGAGCAGTTCTTC.

The genes are TRBV7-8 and TRBJ1-1; maybe TRBD1 (5 bases). The germline V gene has CDR1 SGHVS and CDR2 FQNEAQ. CDR3 length equals 14 residues. Trimming removed 4 bases at V and 7 bases at J, with 16 bases between. The CDR3 coding sequence is TGTGCCAGCAGCTACCCACCAAGGGGCGATGAAGCTTTCTTT. Translating it yields CASSYPPRGDEAFF.

The chain joins TRBV19 to TRBJ2-1; TRBD2 agrees at 11 bases. CDR1 is LNHDA, CDR2 SQIVND, per germline (reference sequence). This CDR3 has 15 residues. Trimming removed 2 bases from V and 6 bases from J; junction bases left unmatched: 3. The CDR3, as DNA: TGTGCCAGTAGTATAACTAGCGGGAGAGGCAATGAGCAGTTCTTC. Protein product: CASSITSGRGNEQFF.

The chain joins TRBV7-2 to TRBJ1-1; 7 nucleotides align to TRBD1. Germline trimming cut 5 bases from V and 1 base from J; bases unmatched to any gene: 7. Germline V gives CDR1 SGHTA, CDR2 FQGNSA. The CDR3 runs to 15 residues. CDR3 coding DNA: TGTGCCAGCAGCGCAAGGACAGGTGGGAACACTGAAGCTTTCTTT. Encoded protein: CASSARTGGNTEAFF.

Details on this clone: This same CDR3 is encoded by further DNA sequences in the sample. The chain combines TRBV11-2 with TRBJ1-6, with 9 bases lining up with TRBD1. CDR1 is SGHAT, CDR2 FQNNGV, per germline. The CDR3 covers 14 residues. Losses at the gene ends were 4 bases for V and 7 bases for J; bases not matched to a gene: 2. The CDR3: CASSSGQGNSPLHF. CDR3 DNA: TGTGCCAGCAGCTCCGGACAGGGGAATTCACCCCTCCACTTT. The full variable domain, its missing parts supplied by reference TRBV11-2 and TRBJ1-6, is EAGVAQSPRYKIIEKRQSVAFWCNPISGHATLYWYQQILGQGPKLLIQFQNNGVVDDSQLPKDRFSAERLKGVDSTLKIQPAKLEDSAVYLCASSSGQGNSPLHFGNGTRLTVT.

This chain uses TRBV3-1 (or the pseudogene TRBV3-2) with TRBJ2-7; 12 positions agree with TRBD2. Germline CDR1 is LGHDT and CDR2 is YNNKEL (reference sequence). The V gene end was trimmed by 3 bases and the J gene end by 5 bases; junction bases not matched to a gene: 5. The CDR3 consists of 15 residues. In DNA form, the CDR3 reads TGTGCCAGCAGCCACCGGACTAGCGGGAAAAACGAGCAGTACTTC. Translated, it gives CASSHRTSGKNEQYF.

The chain carries TRBV29-1 and TRBJ1-2; TRBD1 is a possible D gene (5 bases). The germline CDR1 and CDR2 sequences are SQVTM and ANQGSEA. Trimming pared 4 bases from V and 8 bases from J, leaving 14 bases between. The CDR3 length is 12 residues. The CDR3 DNA is TGCAGCGTTGTAAGGGGTTCCGGGGGCTACACCTTC. It specifies CSVVRGSGGYTF.

The chain has TRBV6-5 and TRBJ2-7, with 8 bases aligning to TRBD2. Germline lookup yields CDR1 MNHEY and CDR2 SVGAGI. CDR3 size: 13 residues. V dropped 6 bases and J dropped 3; count of bases not matched to a gene: 4. The CDR3 here is CASSSREGYEQYF. In DNA form, the CDR3 reads TGTGCCAGCAGCTCCCGGGAGGGCTACGAGCAGTACTTC.

This chain connects TRBV29-1 to TRBJ1-2, with 9 bases fitting TRBD1. CDR3 length: 11 amino acids. With V trimmed by 7 bases and J by 12 bases, 9 bases remained unmatched. CDR1 is SQVTM and CDR2 is ANQGSEA in the germline V gene. CDR3 amino acids: CSGSRDRENTF. CDR3 nucleotide sequence: TGCAGCGGCTCCCGGGACAGGGAGAACACCTTC. The whole variable domain, filled in from reference TRBV29-1 and TRBJ1-2, reads SAVISQKPSRDICQRGTSLTIQCQVDSQVTMMFWYRQQPGQSLTLIATANQGSEATYESGFVIDKFPISRPNLTFSTLTVSNMSPEDSSIYLCSGSRDRENTFGSGTRLTVV.